Listed below are T cell receptor beta chains from one sample, sequenced in a study of tissue T cells after allogeneic stem cell transplantation. Generated by immunoSEQ multiplex PCR, the TCRdb table keeps only in-frame clones and is missing some. The sample yields around 4,100 clones, less than 75% seen once. Sequencing was performed on tissue from the esophagus, taken at autopsy. The source of these receptors is a female donor of 60 years or more with lung cancer. Both conserved end residues are part of each CDR3. Fields, in order: J gene, clone size, V gene, D gene, CDR3 protein, CDR3 DNA. A D gene is named only where the DNA matches it firmly. The listing skips clone size in some rows; elsewhere it reads once, few, many or a size class.

TRBJ2-7,NA,TRBV14,TRBD1,CASSRRDSYSYEQYF,TGTGCCAGCAGCAGACGGGACAGCTATTCATACGAGCAGTACTTC
TRBJ2-1,NA,TRBV9,NA,CASSVAGGNEQFF,TGTGCCAGCAGCGTAGCAGGAGGCAATGAGCAGTTCTTC
TRBJ1-5,NA,TRBV27,NA,CASSERRGWSQPQHF,TGTGCCAGCAGTGAGCGTCGGGGGTGGAGTCAGCCCCAGCATTTT
TRBJ2-7,NA,TRBV27,NA,CASSLLGQRYEQYF,TGTGCCAGCAGTTTACTCGGGCAACGTTACGAGCAGTACTTC
TRBJ2-2,once,TRBV28,NA,CASSEQGGWPTGELFF,TGTGCCAGCAGTGAGCAGGGGGGCTGGCCCACCGGGGAGCTGTTTTTT
TRBJ1-2,NA,TRBV4-1,NA,CASSQFPAYGYTF,TGCGCCAGCAGCCAATTTCCAGCCTATGGCTACACCTTC
TRBJ1-2,medium-sized,TRBV27,NA,CASSFRDRLNYGYTF,TGTGCCAGCAGTTTTCGCGACAGGCTCAACTATGGCTACACCTTC
TRBJ1-1,few,TRBV6-5,NA,CASGISGVVTEAFF,TGTGCCAGCGGCATAAGCGGGGTTGTCACTGAAGCTTTCTTT
TRBJ1-2,NA,TRBV5-6,NA,CASSWAGRVAYGYTF,TGTGCCAGCAGCTGGGCGGGCAGGGTCGCCTATGGCTACACCTTC
TRBJ1-5,few,TRBV27,NA,CASSLSWNQPQHF,TGTGCCAGCAGTTTGTCGTGGAATCAGCCCCAGCATTTT
TRBJ1-2,NA,TRBV6-5,TRBD1,CASRARTGRSYGYTF,TGTGCCAGCAGGGCCCGGACAGGGCGTAGCTATGGCTACACCTTC
TRBJ2-2,NA,TRBV7-9,NA,CASSLSVGFYTGELFF,TGTGCCAGCAGCTTATCGGTTGGGTTTTACACCGGGGAGCTGTTTTTT
TRBJ1-3,NA,TRBV5-1,NA,CASSPTQSGNTIYF,TGCGCCAGCAGCCCGACTCAGTCTGGAAACACCATATATTTT
TRBJ2-5,NA,TRBV7-2,NA,CASSPLGVETQYF,TGTGCCAGCAGCCCGTTAGGTGTGGAGACCCAGTACTTC
TRBJ1-4,few,TRBV14,NA,CASNGQLGEKLFF,TGTGCCAGCAATGGGCAATTAGGGGAAAAACTGTTTTTT
TRBJ2-7,NA,TRBV27,TRBD1,CASSPIQGVGYEQYF,TGTGCCAGCAGCCCCATACAGGGGGTGGGTTACGAGCAGTACTTC
TRBJ1-2,NA,TRBV7-3,NA,CASSLTWVENYGYTF,TGTGCCAGCAGCTTAACGTGGGTGGAGAACTATGGCTACACCTTC
TRBJ2-5,NA,TRBV11-2,NA,CASTPPFEETQYF,TGTGCCAGCACCCCACCATTCGAAGAGACCCAGTACTTC
TRBJ2-1,NA,TRBV30,NA,CAWSGLAGADEQFF,TGTGCCTGGAGTGGGCTCGCGGGGGCGGATGAGCAGTTCTTC
TRBJ2-1,once,TRBV14,TRBD2,CASSQGLAYEQFF,TGTGCCAGCAGCCAAGGACTAGCCTATGAGCAGTTCTTC
TRBJ2-1,large,TRBV6-5,TRBD1,CASSYGRTGHNEQFF,TGTGCCAGCAGTTATGGTAGGACAGGGCACAATGAGCAGTTCTTC
TRBJ1-6,once,TRBV28,NA,CASTSGSSYNSPLHF,TGTGCCAGCACCTCAGGGAGCTCCTATAATTCACCCCTCCACTTT
TRBJ1-2,NA,TRBV10-3,NA,CAISDLGGEFYGYTF,TGTGCCATCAGTGATCTTGGGGGGGAATTCTATGGCTACACCTTC
TRBJ2-1,NA,TRBV3-1/TRBV3-2,NA,CASTPYRSDEQFF,TGTGCCAGCACCCCATATCGTAGCGATGAGCAGTTCTTC
TRBJ1-1,NA,TRBV7-2,NA,CASSTRRGGGMNTEAFF,TGTGCCAGCAGCACCAGGAGGGGGGGCGGGATGAACACTGAAGCTTTCTTT
TRBJ2-1,NA,TRBV24-1,NA,CATSDRYNEQFF,TGTGCCACCAGTGACCGATACAATGAGCAGTTCTTC
TRBJ2-1,NA,TRBV4-2,TRBD2,CASSLRASGGTDNEQFF,TGTGCCAGCAGCCTACGGGCTAGCGGGGGGACTGACAATGAGCAGTTCTTC